These 8 T cell receptor beta chains were sequenced from one sample in a study of identical twins. MiXCR, run by TCRdb on the 5' RACE reads, gives a single entry per CDR3 protein. The sample lists some 660,000 distinct CDR3 sequences, 8.5% to 9.5% occurring once. The same data also went into a second study, on yellow fever vaccine responses in identical twins.

The specimen was PBMCs. Receptors originate from a young woman in good health.

This clonotype was detected only a few times. This chain links TRBV4-2 with TRBJ2-4, with D uncertain. The CDR3 has 15 amino acids. Deletions cut 0 bases from V and 2 bases from J, with 8 bases between. Per the germline V gene, CDR1 is LGHNA and CDR2 is YNFKEQ. CDR3 in amino acids: CASSQDKLSKNIQYF. The CDR3 DNA sequence: TGTGCCAGCAGCCAAGATAAACTATCCAAAAACATTCAGTACTTC.

This clonotype has ten or more counts. The J gene is TRBJ2-7, the V gene TRBV11-2, with D possibly being TRBD1 (6 bases). Germline assignment: CDR1 SGHAT and CDR2 FQNNGV. The CDR3 has 14 amino acids. Trimming shortened V by 0 bases and J by 2 bases, and 8 bases separated the two germline ends. The CDR3 region has the DNA TGTGCCAGCAGCTTAGAGAGGGGGACCTACGAGCAGTACTTC. Translation: CASSLERGTYEQYF.

This clonotype was counted at least ten times. The chain recombines TRBV20-1 with TRBJ2-1, with a tentative D call TRBD2 (6 bases). The germline V gene encodes CDR1 DFQATT and CDR2 SNEGSKA (reference sequence). Trimming left V 4 bases short and J 3 bases short, with 16 bases between. The CDR3 totals 15 residues. The CDR3 sequence: CSAIEQWGVYNEQFF. As DNA, the CDR3 is TGCAGTGCTATAGAGCAGTGGGGGGTCTACAATGAGCAGTTCTTC.

This clonotype was detected many times. The chain links TRBV29-1 to TRBJ2-5, with D maybe TRBD2 (6 bases). Per germline, CDR1 SQVTM and CDR2 ANQGSEA. With 4 bases removed from V and 4 bases from J, the gap between germline ends came to 13 bases. The CDR3 is made up of 13 amino acids. For the CDR3, the DNA is TGCAGCGTTGCTCCTAGCGCCATAGAGACCCAGTACTTC. Translating gives CSVAPSAIETQYF.

This clonotype was counted a few times. The rearrangement links TRBV7-3 to TRBJ1-5; D not certain. Trimming stripped 5 bases from V and 0 bases from J, with 5 bases between. The CDR3 extends over 13 amino acids. Germline lookup yields CDR1 SGHTA and CDR2 FQGTGA. This CDR3 is CASSKNSNQPQHF. DNA of the CDR3: TGTGCCAGCAGCAAAAATAGCAATCAGCCCCAGCATTTT.

The sample holds a few counts of this clonotype. The rearrangement links TRBV12-3 or TRBV12-4 to TRBJ2-3; D gene ambiguous. Trimming removed 6 bases from V and 4 bases from J, with 8 bases in between. This CDR3 is 12 amino acids long. In DNA form, the CDR3 reads TGTGCCAGCAGGCCCCACTCAGATACGCAGTATTTT. Residues: CASRPHSDTQYF.

This clonotype has more than one count but fewer than ten. This chain uses TRBV6-4 with TRBJ2-3; D ambiguous. With 0 bases removed from V and 6 bases from J, the gap between germline ends came to 19 bases. CDR1 and CDR2 (germline): MRHNA, SNTAGT. CDR3 length: 17 amino acids. The CDR3 coding sequence is TGTGCCAGCAGTGACTCGAGCAGTGTAGGTGGTCCTGATACGCAGTATTTT. Translation: CASSDSSSVGGPDTQYF.

The chain uses TRBV7-2 and TRBJ2-3; possible D gene TRBD1, 6 bases. V was cut by 5 bases and J by 2 bases, with 14 bases left in between. The germline gives CDR1 SGHTA, CDR2 FQGNSA. The CDR3 loop spans 15 amino acids. This CDR3 is CASSLGQRNTDTQYF. In DNA form, the CDR3 reads TGTGCCAGCAGCCTAGGACAGAGAAACACAGATACGCAGTATTTT.